The 5 T cell receptor beta chains given below trace back to one sample, sequenced in a study of blood T cell repertoires in COVID-19. This table comes from immunoSEQ multiplex PCR, and its TCRdb copy is limited to in-frame clones, with some not included. The data hold approximately 100,000 clones, with 85% observed a single time. The sequenced sample was peripheral blood. Every receptor here comes from an elderly man with acute or convalescent COVID-19.

V and J are TRBV28 and TRBJ2-7; 9 nucleotides line up with TRBD1. The CDR3 spans 15 residues. Germline V gene lookup returns CDR1 MDHEN and CDR2 SYDVKM. V lost 5 bases, J lost 4 bases, and 9 bases stayed unmatched. DNA for the CDR3: TGTGCCAGCAGTATTTCGACAGGGGGGAGATACGAGCAGTACTTC. Translated, it gives CASSISTGGRYEQYF.

With regard to this clone: This specimen includes other DNA sequences encoding the same CDR3. V usage is TRBV9 and J usage is TRBJ2-1; 7 bases agree with TRBD1. The V and J ends lost 0 bases and 7 bases, in that order; junction bases with no gene match: 1. Germline-derived CDR1 and CDR2 are SGDLS and YYNGEE. The CDR3 contains 13 residues. The CDR3 here is CASSVGQGNEQFF. In nucleotides, the CDR3 is TGTGCCAGCAGCGTAGGACAGGGAAATGAGCAGTTCTTC.

The sample holds one count of this clone. This chain connects TRBV21-1 to TRBJ1-2; the D segment call TRBD1 is taken from the table without a DNA check. TRBV21-1 is deemed a pseudogene. The CDR3 contains 13 residues. CDR3 protein: CARKSQGDYGYTF. DNA for the CDR3: TGTGCCAGAAAATCACAAGGGGACTATGGCTACACCTTC.

The genes are TRBV11-2 and TRBJ1-6; unclear D gene. Germline V gives CDR1 SGHAT, CDR2 FQNNGV. The V end was cut by 0 bases, the J end by 1 base, with 10 bases between. The CDR3 is made up of 17 amino acids. For the CDR3, the DNA is TGTGCCAGCAGCTTAGATCCGGTGCTGTCCTATAATTCACCCCTCCACTTT. It codes for CASSLDPVLSYNSPLHF.

This chain links TRBV7-9 with TRBJ2-5, with TRBD2 identical over 8 bases. Per the germline V gene, CDR1 is SEHNR and CDR2 is FQNEAQ (reference sequence). CDR3 size: 14 residues. The junction had 9 bases not matched to a gene; V was cut back by 3 bases and J by 9 bases. The CDR3 DNA follows: TGTGCCAGCAGCTTGACGACCGGGCGGGAGGCCCAGTACTTC. This sequence encodes CASSLTTGREAQYF.